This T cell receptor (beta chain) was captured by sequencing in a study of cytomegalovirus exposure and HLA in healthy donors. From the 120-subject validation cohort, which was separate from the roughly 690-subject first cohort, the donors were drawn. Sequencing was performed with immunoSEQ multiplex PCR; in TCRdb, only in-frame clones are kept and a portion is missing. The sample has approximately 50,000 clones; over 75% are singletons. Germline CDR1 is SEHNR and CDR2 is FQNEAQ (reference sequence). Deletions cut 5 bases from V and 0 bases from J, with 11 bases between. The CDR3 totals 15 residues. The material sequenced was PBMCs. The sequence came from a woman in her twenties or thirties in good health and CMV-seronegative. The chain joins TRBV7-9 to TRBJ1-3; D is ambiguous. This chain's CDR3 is CASSVDLFSGNTIYF. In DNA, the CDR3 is TGTGCCAGCAGCGTGGACTTATTCTCTGGAAACACCATATATTTT. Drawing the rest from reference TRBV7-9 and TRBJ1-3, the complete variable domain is DTGVSQNPRHKITKRGQNVTFRCDPISEHNRLYWYRQTLGQGPEFLTYFQNEAQLEKSRLLSDRFSAERPKGSFSTLEIQRTEQGDSAMYLCASSVDLFSGNTIYFGEGSWLTVV.